The present T cell receptor beta chain was sequenced within a study of cytomegalovirus exposure and HLA in healthy donors (dated by TCRdb to the late 2010s). The study in broad terms: In an earlier analysis of approximately 640 of the donors, 276 Gb of sequence data and about 110 million unique TCR beta sequences from about 179 million T cells were reported. About 300 gigabases of sequencing data and approximately 93 million unique TCR sequences were included in an early release covering over 600 HLA-typed donors. The genetic ancestry cluster associated with self-reported Caucasian donors included 80% to 90% of the 398 genotyped donors. The study aimed to test whether signatures of past pathogen exposure could be identified by cataloging public T cell receptors. The study used immunosequencing to profile the T cell repertoires of some 600 subjects and linked those repertoires to cytomegalovirus serostatus. In addition to the first cohort of 500 to 850 subjects, a separate validation cohort of 120 different subjects was used. High-throughput TCR immunosequencing, statistical association of individual TCRs with disease status, and machine learning were combined to predict cytomegalovirus infection status. To study patterns of TCR occurrence, a later analysis re-analyzed previously published TCR beta repertoires from around 670 donors and added high-resolution HLA genotyping. Rather than using new phenotypic data, the later analysis identified candidate immune exposures from TCR beta sequences and from how often those sequences occurred across donors. To decide whether each TCR beta V gene segment behaved as functional or pseudogenic, an earlier analysis of approximately 600 of the donors relied on high-throughput TCR beta sequencing. Alongside the repertoire data, information on donor age, sex, ethnicity and CMV serostatus was compiled. In a later genetic analysis, genome-wide SNP genotypes for about 60% of the 666 donors were used, and that subset was treated as a discovery cohort. All discovery cohort repertoires had been generated on a single sequencing platform. HLA typing included class I and class II loci at four-digit resolution. Typing coverage differed by locus: A, B, C, DRB1 and DQB1 were typed in roughly 620-630 donors, DQA1 in around 500, DPA1 in 600 to 610, and DPB1 in just under 490. Because of strong linkage in the cohort, roughly five DR-DQ haplotypes were treated as single units for association and clustering. Among several hundred genotyped donors of the cohort, an average of roughly 230,000 unique TCR beta nucleotide sequences was sequenced per donor, of which roughly 18% were non-productive.

Including cysteine and phenylalanine, the CDR3 has 14 amino acids. The only DNA kept is the CDR3, 42 bases in frame from the first base. Deletion took 5 bases off V and 2 bases off J, with a span of 13 bases between the germline ends. The germline V gene encodes CDR1 SEHNR and CDR2 FQNEAQ (reference sequence). Results and caveats for the whole study, not just this receptor: A further reported finding was that TCR beta sequences accurately predicted the HLA-A and HLA-B alleles for most subjects in the first cohort. In a later analysis, TCR association rates were found to vary across HLA loci, with the most associated TCRs seen for DRB1 alleles and the fewest for HLA-C alleles. Most CMV-associated TCR beta chains appeared to be HLA-restricted in a later analysis, and the HLA associations seemed to be driven largely by CMV exposure. At a false discovery rate of 0.05, a later analysis linked fewer than 20,000 TCR beta sequences to specific HLA alleles. The presence/absence analyses assumed that sequencing depth was roughly uniform across donors, and that assumption may not be true. A later genetic analysis reported fewer N-insertions in productive TCRs among donors in an Asian-associated ancestry cluster than the roughly 700-donor mean. The sequencing pipeline was judged likely to have produced a cluster of highly shared sequence variants as a technical artifact. In both the original and validation cohorts, the classifier was reported to diagnose cytomegalovirus status with high specificity and sensitivity. When HLA alleles, especially DR and DQ, strongly co-occurred, TCR associations were difficult to assign to individual alleles. Compared with equally common non-associated chains, HLA-associated TCR beta chains in a later analysis were more clonally expanded and had lower generation probabilities. The authors suggested that the approach could potentially be generalized to other disease states and immunological phenotypes. Several of the top co-occurrence clusters appeared to be linked to parvovirus B19, influenza, CMV and Epstein-Barr virus, according to a later analysis. Because HLA typing was missing for some donors at each locus, association tests included only the typed subset. Most TCR sequences were seen in very few donors, while some public TCRs were found in many individuals. Linkage disequilibrium might explain the correlated functional status among segregating V segments, but an unknown experimental factor could not be ruled out. Three of the identified cytomegalovirus-associated TCR beta chains were confirmed in vitro to be specific for cytomegalovirus antigens. The only immune exposure information available for the cohort was CMV serostatus. Because counts were too low, 15 to 20 rarely observed V segments, including chromosome 9 orphons, were left out of the earlier analysis of 587 of the donors. A later genetic analysis associated a missense DCLRE1C variant with V-gene and J-gene trimming of TCR beta chains, and an independent cohort replicated the association. Broadly in line with IMGT annotations, most TCR beta V segments showed up in productive rearrangements about 90% or about 30% of the time in an earlier analysis of 450 to 600 of the donors. The 87-base-pair reads could not distinguish some IMGT-functional V segments, including TRBV6-2 and TRBV6-3, so those segments were excluded. In the study, 150 to 200 TCR beta chains were listed as associated with cytomegalovirus. This cohort had only TCR beta chains sequenced, and the lack of alpha or paired-chain data limited which features could be detected.

The cohort consisted of more than 650 healthy bone marrow donors. At the time of sampling, every cohort member was nominally healthy, though immune exposures that went unrecorded were likely present. The donor tested CMV seropositive and was one of the 289 seropositive cohort members. Each donor provided a peripheral blood sample, and peripheral blood mononuclear cells were used for TCR beta sequencing. Genomic DNA was extracted from the blood cell samples with the Qiagen DNeasy Blood Extraction Kit. Points on this clone: It has no known antigen specificity. Base-call qualities are not available, and no considerably larger clone is one nucleotide away.

Library preparation employed the immunoSEQ multiplex PCR assay. A mixture of 60 forward primers for TCR Vbeta segments and 13 reverse primers for TCR Jbeta segments was used in the multiplex PCR. Amplification of the CDR3 region of rearranged TCR beta genes was performed with a multiplex PCR assay on genomic DNA. Amplified TCR beta libraries were sequenced as 87-base-pair reads on the Illumina HiSeq System. The source study handled its data this way. In a later analysis, 77 million or so unique TCR beta chains were counted across the roughly 670 repertoires, and roughly 11 million of these chains were shared by at least two donors. Raw reads were error-corrected and collapsed into unique sequences by a nearest-neighbor algorithm in which closely related sequences were merged to remove PCR and sequencing errors. V, D and J gene segments were assigned by aligning CDR3 sequences to IMGT reference sequences. For a sequence to be retained, a match of at least six nucleotides to both a V gene segment and a J gene segment was required. Rearrangements were classified as productive when the CDR3 lacked stop codons and remained in frame with V and J, and all other rearrangements were classified as non-productive. CDR3 was defined according to IMGT convention as the region running from the second conserved V-encoded cysteine to the conserved J-encoded phenylalanine. The earlier analysis of 450 to 750 of the donors excluded any sequence lacking an unambiguous match to a single V gene segment. In an earlier analysis of about 590 of the donors, a V segment was called functional when productive rearrangements were above 56.7%, and segregating when the standard deviation between donors exceeded 5%. A statistical classification framework was developed to diagnose cytomegalovirus status using the catalog of TCR beta chain sequences. In a later analysis, TCR nucleotide sequences were compared against IMGT/GENE-DB human TR gene sequences so that V and J genes could be assigned. The TCRdist pipeline was used in a later analysis to assign CDR3 sequences and most-parsimonious VDJ recombination scenarios. In a later analysis, each TCR beta chain was defined by its CDR3 amino acid sequence together with its V-gene family, and reads lacking a unique V-gene family were excluded. As a way to deal with suspected cross-contamination and a sequencing artifact, a later analysis dropped 592 nucleotide sequences that were highly shared and had low generation probability. In a later analysis, a clonal expansion index was calculated for each public chain from normalized within-repertoire ranks of inferred template counts. In a later analysis, generation probabilities were computed using a VDJ recombination model fitted to out-of-frame rearrangements, and the results were checked against IGoR. In a later analysis, hypergeometric tests were used to score TCR-TCR, TCR-HLA and TCR-CMV co-occurrence, with a repertoire-size bias correction applied to TCR pairs. False discovery rates were estimated in a later analysis by permuting HLA or CMV assignments 20 times. In a later analysis, co-occurring TCRs were grouped using DBSCAN, and TCRdist sequence similarity was added for clustering within HLA-allele-positive subsets. Repertoires with fewer than 30,000 or more than 120,000 public chains were left out of co-occurrence clustering, as were five repertoires with anomalous nucleotide sharing. This is the immuneACCESS table as TCRdb keeps it, with only in-frame sequences that have V and J called. A part of the clones is gone; compared with another copy, unresolved V genes explain less than half, and the rest is unexplained. That table furnishes V, J and clone size, whereas the DNA furnished D and trimming. The sample table records approximately 110,000 clones; approximately 72% of these occur just once. Jointly, the top ten make up about 7.9% of the sample.

This clonotype originated in a woman between 35 and 50 years old in good health and CMV-seropositive. The V and J genes are TRBV7-9 and TRBJ2-7, and TRBD1 may be the D gene, going by 6 matching bases. What was sequenced was PBMCs. The CDR3 reads as follows: CASSRRGTPYEQYF. The DNA sequence follows: TGTGCCAGCAGCCGCAGGGGCACCCCCTACGAGCAGTACTTC. The entire variable domain, with the stretches around the CDR3 drawn from the reference TRBV7-9 and TRBJ2-7 proteins, is DTGVSQNPRHKITKRGQNVTFRCDPISEHNRLYWYRQTLGQGPEFLTYFQNEAQLEKSRLLSDRFSAERPKGSFSTLEIQRTEQGDSAMYLCASSRRGTPYEQYFGPGTRLTVT.